The 4 T cell receptor beta chains below were found in one sample sequenced in a study of tumor and adjacent non-tumor tissue in lung cancer. RNA was extracted from bulk tissue without any cell sorting. The normal lung tissue was taken more than 3 cm from the tumor edge. The library came from three nested PCR rounds adapted from ARM-PCR protocols. MiXCR was run by TCRdb on the multiplex PCR reads, yielding one entry per CDR3 protein. The data hold about 67,000 distinct CDR3 sequences, with more than 75% observed a single time. The sample consisted of distant non-tumor lung tissue. The receptors here all came from a man between 60 and 75 years old with non-small cell lung cancer.

Comment on this clonotype: The DNA is left out, because the CDR3 cannot be placed on it with certainty; the CDR3 is given as TCRdb lists it. The V gene is TRBV7-9, the J gene TRBJ2-7; the table's D call TRBD1 went unverified against the DNA. The length of the CDR3 is 14 amino acids, counting both ends. Germline CDR1 and CDR2: SEHNR and FQNEAQ (reference sequence). CDR3 protein: CASSAVGTGSEHYF.

Remarks on this clonotype: One end of the junction does not line up with germline, which may come from a read error. This chain uses TRBV4-1 with TRBJ2-7; TRBD1 is a possible D gene (5 bases). Germline CDR1 is MGHRA and CDR2 is YSYEKL. This CDR3 comprises 17 residues. CDR3 loop: CTSSQGSPTVYDYEQYF. CDR3 sequence (DNA): TGCACCAGCAGCCAAGGAAGTCCGACAGTCTACGACTACGAGCAGTACTTC.

Points on this clonotype: Its ends do not fully match the called genes, so a read error is possible. The chain uses TRBV4-1 and TRBJ1-6; a possible D gene is TRBD1 (5 bases). The length of the CDR3 is 14 residues. Germline V gene sequence: CDR1 MGHRA, CDR2 YSYEKL. The CDR3 sequence: CASSQVVTGPPLHF. The CDR3 region has the DNA TGTGCCAGCAGCCAAGTCGTCACAGGTCCACCCCTCCACTTT.

As regards this clonotype: At one end, the junction sequence differs from germline, possibly due to a read error. V is TRBV20-1 and J is TRBJ2-2, with 8 positions matching TRBD1. Looked up from germline, CDR1 is DFQATT and CDR2 is SNEGSKA (reference sequence). The CDR3 spans 12 residues. DNA for the CDR3: TGCAGTGGCACAGGGGGAACCGGGGAGCTGCTTTTT. Its translation is CSGTGGTGELLF.